Sequencing of this T cell receptor (beta chain) was carried out in a study of HIV-infected patients and healthy controls. TCRdb re-derived calls from the 5' RACE reads in MiXCR, one entry per CDR3 protein. The sample has around 58,000 distinct CDR3 sequences, roughly a fifth seen once; the top ten hold over 1.1%. The germline V and J ends were trimmed by 10 bases and 6 bases, with 19 bases remaining between them. Germline CDR1 is SNHLY and CDR2 is FYNNEI. CDR3 length equals 14 residues. This clonotype occurred a few times. The TCR was taken from a human donor in good health. The chain uses TRBV2 and TRBJ2-1, with D possibly matching TRBD1 (6 bases). The sequencing input was CD4+ T cells from blood. CDR3 loop: CATTGQRPLNEQFF. The DNA of the CDR3 is TGTGCCACAACAGGACAGCGCCCCCTCAATGAGCAGTTCTTC.